This T cell receptor (beta chain) was sequenced during a study of cytomegalovirus exposure and HLA in healthy donors. The CDR3 contains 16 residues. The germline gives CDR1 LGHNT, CDR2 FRNRAP. V lost 3 bases to trimming and J lost 1 base, with 15 bases between them. In regard to this clone: What it binds is unknown.

Study results and caveats: An assumption of roughly uniform sequencing depth across donors underlay the presence/absence analyses. In a later analysis, at a false discovery rate of 0.05, 15,000 to 20,000 TCR beta sequences were associated with HLA alleles. In a later analysis, DRB1 alleles had the most associated TCRs; HLA-C alleles the fewest. As was reported, the HLA-A and HLA-B alleles of most subjects were accurately predicted from TCR beta sequences.

The PCR employed 60 Vbeta primers together with 13 Jbeta primers. Sequenced by immunoSEQ multiplex PCR; TCRdb stores in-frame clones only, minus some. The repertoire consists of more than 150,000 clones, with just over 75% occurring once and the leading ten covering about 1.5%. This rearrangement joins TRBV12-5 to TRBJ1-1, with D hard to call. The TCR sequence derives from a young man in good health and CMV-seronegative. What was sequenced was PBMCs. Written as DNA, the CDR3 is TGTGCTAGTGGTTTAGCCGGACTTGTAAAGAACACTGAAGCTTTCTTT. It translates to CASGLAGLVKNTEAFF.